Shown below are 7 T cell receptor beta chains from a single sample sequenced in a study of blood T cells in healthy people across ages. Alongside a J-beta primer mix, a sample-barcoded 5' primer served in a second PCR lasting about 6 to 11 cycles. TCRdb recomputed calls from the 5' RACE reads with MiXCR, one row per CDR3 protein. The table has some 900,000 distinct CDR3 sequences, roughly 43% seen once. The sequencing input was blood. The receptors were sampled from a man aged 25-40 years in good health.

This clonotype was detected ten times or more. The rearrangement joins TRBV12-3 or TRBV12-4 to TRBJ1-2; the D gene is possibly TRBD1 (6 bases). This CDR3 has 12 residues. With 6 bases removed from V and 8 bases from J, the gap between germline ends came to 13 bases. The CDR3 DNA sequence: TGTGCCAGCAGCCTTGCAGGGGCCGGCTACACCTTC. Its translation: CASSLAGAGYTF.

The CDR3 is CASSEEGWGEQYF. CDR3 sequence (DNA): TGTGCCAGCAGTGAAGAAGGCTGGGGGGAGCAGTACTTC. This rearrangement joins TRBV6-1 to TRBJ2-7; D assignment may be TRBD1 or TRBD2 (5 bases each). The CDR3 length is 13 residues. V lost 1 base to trimming and J lost 7 bases, with 11 bases between them. Germline values: CDR1 MNHNS, CDR2 SASEGT.

V gene TRBV14 combines with J gene TRBJ2-3; 7 bases map to TRBD1. J lost 0 bases, V lost 4 bases, and 10 bases had no gene match. Germline V lookup: CDR1 SGHDN, CDR2 FVKESK. This CDR3 has 17 residues. CDR3 sequence: CASSPLSDRASTDTQYF. The CDR3 nucleotides read TGTGCCAGCAGCCCCTTATCTGACAGGGCAAGCACAGATACGCAGTATTTT.

The chain links TRBV2 to TRBJ2-1; D might be TRBD2 (7 bases). The J call could be wrong; TRBJ2-7 is a better fit for the DNA end. Germline V gene sequence: CDR1 SNHLY, CDR2 FYNNEI. This CDR3 region has 14 residues. CDR3 bases: TGTGCCAGCAGGGATGGGGGGGGCCCCTACGAGCAGTACTTC. Amino acid sequence: CASRDGGGPYEQYF.

This clonotype was detected a few times. V usage is TRBV12-3 or TRBV12-4 and J usage is TRBJ2-3, with 7 nucleotides matching TRBD2. V shed 6 bases, J shed 4 bases, and the junction held 10 bases outside the gene matches. The CDR3 runs to 15 residues. The CDR3 nucleotides read TGTGCCAGCAGGCTCGGCGGGGGTAGCGCAGATACGCAGTATTTT. Encoded protein: CASRLGGGSADTQYF.

This clonotype was observed a handful of times. The rearrangement joins TRBV6-2 or TRBV6-3 to TRBJ2-3; possible D gene TRBD2, 5 bases. V gave up 3 bases and J gave up 1 base, with 11 bases separating them. The germline V gene has CDR1 MNHEY and CDR2 SVGEGT. The CDR3 loop spans 15 amino acids. CDR3 residues: CASSYRQAGTDTQYF. CDR3 nucleotides: TGTGCCAGCAGTTATAGGCAAGCGGGCACAGATACGCAGTATTTT.

This chain connects TRBV3-1 to TRBJ2-7; D possibly corresponds to TRBD1 (5 bases). Looked up from germline, CDR1 is LGHDT and CDR2 is YNNKEL (reference sequence). The V end was cut by 8 bases, the J end by 5 bases, with 16 bases between. There are 13 residues in the CDR3. The CDR3 spells CASVGAGSHEQYF. The CDR3 nucleotides are TGTGCCAGCGTAGGCGCAGGGTCCCACGAGCAGTACTTC.